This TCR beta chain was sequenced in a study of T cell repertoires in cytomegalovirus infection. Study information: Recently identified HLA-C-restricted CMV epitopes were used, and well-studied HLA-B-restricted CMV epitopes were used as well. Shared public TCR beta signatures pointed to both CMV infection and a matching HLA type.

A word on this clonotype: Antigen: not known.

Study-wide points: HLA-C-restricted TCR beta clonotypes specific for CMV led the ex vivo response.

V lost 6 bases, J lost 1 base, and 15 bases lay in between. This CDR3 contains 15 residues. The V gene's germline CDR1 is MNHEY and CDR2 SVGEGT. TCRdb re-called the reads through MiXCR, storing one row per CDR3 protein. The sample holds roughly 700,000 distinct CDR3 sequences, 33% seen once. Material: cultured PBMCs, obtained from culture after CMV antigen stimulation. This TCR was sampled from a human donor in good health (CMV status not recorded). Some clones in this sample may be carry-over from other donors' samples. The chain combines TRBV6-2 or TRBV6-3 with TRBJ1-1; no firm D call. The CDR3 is CASRAKRTENTEAFF. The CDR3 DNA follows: TGTGCCAGCAGGGCCAAACGGACGGAGAACACTGAAGCTTTCTTT.